This T cell receptor beta chain is drawn from a study of CD8 T cells in ankylosing spondylitis. This clonotype was seen at least ten times. Quantitative 5'-RACE with molecular barcodes generated TCR beta libraries. TCRdb ran MiXCR on the 5' RACE reads and lists one entry per CDR3 protein. The repertoire has some 130,000 distinct CDR3 sequences, roughly an eighth of them found once; the top ten carry approximately 3.1%. The V gene's germline CDR1 is SGHTA and CDR2 FQGNSA. V was pared by 4 bases and J by 8 bases, with 16 bases between. The CDR3 has 14 residues. This TCR was sampled from a female donor with ankylosing spondylitis or in good health (not recorded which). The rearrangement joins TRBV7-2 to TRBJ2-3; D uncertain. Sequenced: blood, either unsorted or a sorted T cell fraction (not recorded which). The CDR3 protein is CASSSTKGEPTQYF. In DNA form, the CDR3 reads TGTGCCAGCAGCTCGACAAAGGGCGAGCCTACGCAGTATTTT.